The 2 T cell receptor beta chains listed next were all sequenced from one sample in a study of blood T cell repertoires in COVID-19. TCRdb's table, derived via immunoSEQ multiplex PCR, lists solely in-frame clones and lacks some. The table includes 210,000 or so clones, 89% detected once. The sample taken for sequencing was peripheral blood. The source is a man aged 40-55 years with acute or convalescent COVID-19.

This CDR3 is CASSRTVFYGTGNSTDTQYF. The CDR3, as DNA: TGTGCCAGCAGCCGAACCGTATTTTACGGGACAGGTAACAGCACAGATACGCAGTATTTT. V and J are TRBV9 and TRBJ2-3, with 8 bases aligning to TRBD1. Germline V gene data show CDR1 as SGDLS and CDR2 as YYNGEE. Trimming at V came to 4 bases and at J to 0 bases, leaving 19 bases not matched to a gene. This CDR3 contains 20 residues.

The chain joins TRBV5-5 to TRBJ2-3, with TRBD2 matching over 7 bases. The V gene's germline CDR1 is SGHKS and CDR2 YYEKEE (reference sequence). The V segment lost 0 bases and the J segment 3 bases; nucleotides outside the gene matches: 7. The CDR3 sequence is 16 residues long. The CDR3 nucleotides are TGTGCCAGCAGCTTGGGGGCTAGCGGTGAGACAGATACGCAGTATTTT. Its protein is CASSLGASGETDTQYF.